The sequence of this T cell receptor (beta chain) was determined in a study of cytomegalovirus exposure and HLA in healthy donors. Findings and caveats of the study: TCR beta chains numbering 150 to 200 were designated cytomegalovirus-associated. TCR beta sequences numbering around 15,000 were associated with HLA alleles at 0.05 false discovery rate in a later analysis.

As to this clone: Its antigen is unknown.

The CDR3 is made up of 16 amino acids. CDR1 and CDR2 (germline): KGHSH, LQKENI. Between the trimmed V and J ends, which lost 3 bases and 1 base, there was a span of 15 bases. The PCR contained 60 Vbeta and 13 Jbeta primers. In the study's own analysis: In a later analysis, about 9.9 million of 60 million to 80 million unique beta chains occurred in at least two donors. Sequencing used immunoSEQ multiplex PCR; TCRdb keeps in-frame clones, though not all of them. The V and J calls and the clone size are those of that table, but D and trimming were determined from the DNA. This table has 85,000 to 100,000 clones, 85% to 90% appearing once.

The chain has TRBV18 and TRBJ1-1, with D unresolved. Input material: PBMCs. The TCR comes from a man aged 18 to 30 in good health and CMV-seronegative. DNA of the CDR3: TGTGCCAGCTCACCCCTCGAGGGCACTACGAACACTGAAGCTTTCTTT. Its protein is CASSPLEGTTNTEAFF.